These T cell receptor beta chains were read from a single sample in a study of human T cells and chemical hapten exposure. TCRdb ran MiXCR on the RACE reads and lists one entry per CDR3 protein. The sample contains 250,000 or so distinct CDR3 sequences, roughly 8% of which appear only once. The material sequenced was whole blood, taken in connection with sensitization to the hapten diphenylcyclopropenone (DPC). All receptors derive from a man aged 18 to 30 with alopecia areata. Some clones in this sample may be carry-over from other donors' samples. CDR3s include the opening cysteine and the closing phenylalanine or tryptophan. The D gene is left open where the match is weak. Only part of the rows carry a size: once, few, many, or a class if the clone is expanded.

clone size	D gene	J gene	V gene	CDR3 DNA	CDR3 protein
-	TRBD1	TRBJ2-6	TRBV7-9	TGTGCCAGCAGCTTAGTTGTAGGGGGCCCTGGGGCCAACGTCCTGACTTTC	CASSLVVGGPGANVLTF
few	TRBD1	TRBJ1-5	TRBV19	TGTGCCACCGGACAGGGCGCCGATCAGCCCCAGCATTTT	CATGQGADQPQHF
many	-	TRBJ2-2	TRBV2	TGTGCCAGCAGCCGGTCCAGGGAGGTGGCCGGGGAGCTGTTTTTT	CASSRSREVAGELFF
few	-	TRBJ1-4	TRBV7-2	TGTGCCAGCAGCTTAGAGGCCGCGACAGCCCATAATGAAAAACTGTTTTTT	CASSLEAATAHNEKLFF
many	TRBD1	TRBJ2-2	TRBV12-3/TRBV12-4	TGTGCCAGCAGCGAACAGGGGTCCACCGGGGAGCTGTTTTTT	CASSEQGSTGELFF
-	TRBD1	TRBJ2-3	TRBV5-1	TGCGCCAGCAGCTTGGGACAGGGGTTCCCAGATACGCAGTATTTT	CASSLGQGFPDTQYF
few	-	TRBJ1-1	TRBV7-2	TGTGCCAGCAGCTTAGACTGGCAGCTGAACACTGAAGCTTTCTTT	CASSLDWQLNTEAFF
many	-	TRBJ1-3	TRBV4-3	TGCGCCAGCGGGGGTCCCGGAAACACCATATATTTT	CASGGPGNTIYF
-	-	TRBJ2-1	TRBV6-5	TGTGCCAGCAGTTCCGGACGGAATGAGCAGTTCTTC	CASSSGRNEQFF
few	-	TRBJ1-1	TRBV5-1	TGCGCCAGCTCCCAGGGGCGGGACACTGAAGCTTTCTTT	CASSQGRDTEAFF
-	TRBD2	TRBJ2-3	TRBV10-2	TGCGCCAGCAGCGGACTAGCGGCCACAGATACGCAGTATTTT	CASSGLAATDTQYF
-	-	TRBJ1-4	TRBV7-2	TGTGCCAGCAGCTTAGTCGGGGAAAAACCTTTAAAACTGTTTTTT	CASSLVGEKPLKLFF
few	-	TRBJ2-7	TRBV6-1	TGTGCCAGTGCCGTCGGTTACTCCTACGAGCAGTACTTC	CASAVGYSYEQYF
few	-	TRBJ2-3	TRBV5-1	TGCGCCAGCAGCTTGATATCGGGCGGCAGGGGACTCACAGATACGCAGTATTTT	CASSLISGGRGLTDTQYF
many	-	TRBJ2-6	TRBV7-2	TGTGCCAGCAGCTTAGCTTTCACGGACCACTCTGGGGCCAACGTCCTGACTTTC	CASSLAFTDHSGANVLTF
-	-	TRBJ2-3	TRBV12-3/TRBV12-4	TGTGCCAGCACCAAGGGGCATAGCACAGATACGCAGTATTTT	CASTKGHSTDTQYF
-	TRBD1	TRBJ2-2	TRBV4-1	TGCGCCAGCAGCCAAGTGACAGGGGGGAACACCGGGGAGCTGTTTTTT	CASSQVTGGNTGELFF
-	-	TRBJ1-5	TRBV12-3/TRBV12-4	TGTGCCAGCTCCAACTGGGGGGCCAATCAGCCCCAGCATTTT	CASSNWGANQPQHF
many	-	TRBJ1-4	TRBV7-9	TGTGCCAGCAGCCGAAAGGCTCCGGACAAGTCCGACGAAAAACTGTTTTTT	CASSRKAPDKSDEKLFF
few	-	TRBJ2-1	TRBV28	TGTGCCAGCAGTTTAGCAGGGGCCAATGAGCAGTTCTTC	CASSLAGANEQFF
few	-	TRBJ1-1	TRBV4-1	TGCGCCAGCAGCCAAGTGACACACCCGGATCAGGCTTTCTTT	CASSQVTHPDQAFF
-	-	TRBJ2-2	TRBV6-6	TGTGCCATCAGGGGATCTTCGAACACCGGGGAGCTGTTTTTT	CAIRGSSNTGELFF
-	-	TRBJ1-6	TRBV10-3	TGTGCCATCAGTGAGACGAATTCACCCCTCCACTTT	CAISETNSPLHF
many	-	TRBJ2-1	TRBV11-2	TGTGCCAGCAGCCCCAGACCACTAGATAATGAGCAGTTCTTC	CASSPRPLDNEQFF
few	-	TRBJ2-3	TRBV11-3	TGTGCCAGCAGCTTAGAGTCCGGGTTGGCAGATACGCAGTATTTT	CASSLESGLADTQYF
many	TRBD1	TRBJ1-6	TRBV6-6	TGTGCCAGCGGACGAGACAGGGGGACGGATTCACCCCTCCACTTT	CASGRDRGTDSPLHF
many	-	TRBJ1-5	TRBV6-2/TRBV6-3	TGTGCCAGCAGCATACAGGGCGTCAATCAGCCCCAGCATTTT	CASSIQGVNQPQHF